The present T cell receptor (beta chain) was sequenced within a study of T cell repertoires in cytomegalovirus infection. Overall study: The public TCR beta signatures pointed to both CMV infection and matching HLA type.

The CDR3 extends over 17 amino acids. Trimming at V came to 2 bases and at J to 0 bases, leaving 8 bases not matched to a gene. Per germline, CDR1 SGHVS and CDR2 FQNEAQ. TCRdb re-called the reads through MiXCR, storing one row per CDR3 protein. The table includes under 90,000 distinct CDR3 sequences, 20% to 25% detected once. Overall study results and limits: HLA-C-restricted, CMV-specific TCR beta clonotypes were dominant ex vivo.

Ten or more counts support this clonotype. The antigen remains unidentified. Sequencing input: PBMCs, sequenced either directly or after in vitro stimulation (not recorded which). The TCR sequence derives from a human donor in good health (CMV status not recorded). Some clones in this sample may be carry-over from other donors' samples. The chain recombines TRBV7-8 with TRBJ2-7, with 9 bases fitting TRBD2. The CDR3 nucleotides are TGTGCCAGCAGCTTAACCGCGGGAGGGCCTCGCTCCTACGAGCAGTACTTC. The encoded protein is CASSLTAGGPRSYEQYF.